This passage covers 14 T cell receptor beta chains from one sample sequenced in a study of low-dose radiotherapy and immunotherapy resistance in tumors (dated 2022 in TCRdb). Superscript III and a set of TRAV- and TRBV-specific primers were used to synthesize first-strand cDNA, so that both TCRalpha and TCRbeta chains were covered. A roughly 20-cycle PCR with Phusion amplified the TCRs, pairing a constant-region primer with the adapter that was attached to the V primers. TCRdb trimmed public reads at Q25 via fastp, called clones via MiXCR and kept in-frame beta chains. Here each entry gathers all rows of one CDR3 protein and keeps the most common genes and DNA. The sample table lists around 18,000 distinct CDR3 sequences, 74% of them with a count of one. The leading ten clones occupy about 10% of the sample. Receptors were obtained from a human donor with advanced metastatic prostate, ovarian, gallbladder or colorectal cancer (not recorded which). This table probably holds off-target reads from a library built for another chain.

The V call is TRBV7-2, the J call TRBJ1-1; 11 positions agree with TRBD1. Germline V CDR1 and CDR2: SGHTA, FQGNSA. The CDR3 runs 20 residues. The ends lost 1 base at V and 0 bases at J; junction bases unmatched: 13. In DNA, the CDR3 is TGTGCCAGCAGCTTAGTCTTAGCTAACGGACAGGGGGCCATGAACACTGAAGCTTTCTTT. Translating gives CASSLVLANGQGAMNTEAFF.

The V gene is TRBV7-9, the J gene TRBJ2-3; tentatively, D is TRBD1 or TRBD2 (5 bases each). V lost 4 bases, J lost 3 bases, and 14 bases lay in between. The CDR3 runs to 15 residues. CDR1 and CDR2 (germline): SEHNR, FQNEAQ (reference sequence). The CDR3 DNA sequence: TGTGCCAGCAGCTACCTCGGGGCTGGAACAGATACGCAGTATTTT. Translating gives CASSYLGAGTDTQYF.

Written as DNA, the CDR3 is TGTGCCACCAGTGACCCCGGGACAGGTGCCTACGAGCAGTACTTC. Translation gives CATSDPGTGAYEQYF. The chain recombines TRBV24-1 with TRBJ2-7, with 8 bases matching TRBD1. This CDR3 is built from 15 residues. Germline lookup yields CDR1 KGHDR and CDR2 SFDVKD. The V and J ends lost 4 bases and 2 bases, in that order; junction bases with no gene match: 6.

V usage is TRBV4-3 and J usage is TRBJ2-1; the D is unclear. The length of the CDR3 is 15 residues. V was shortened by 1 base and J by 8 bases, with 15 bases between the two germline ends. Germline CDR1 reads LGHNA; CDR2 reads YSLEER. This CDR3 reads CASSQGASVLDEQFF. CDR3 bases: TGCGCCAGCAGCCAAGGGGCTTCCGTGTTGGATGAGCAGTTCTTC.

The V call is TRBV14, the J call TRBJ2-5, with 13 bases aligning to TRBD2. The length of the CDR3 is 16 residues. The V gene's germline CDR1 is SGHDN and CDR2 FVKESK. With V trimmed by 2 bases and J by 2 bases, 2 bases remained unmatched. The CDR3 loop is CASSQPGLAGQETQYF. CDR3 in DNA: TGTGCCAGCAGCCAACCGGGACTAGCGGGACAAGAGACCCAGTACTTC.

The CDR3 loop reads CASSPNTLNTEAFF. The DNA of the CDR3 is TGTGCCAGCAGCCCAAATACCCTTAACACTGAAGCTTTCTTT. The chain uses TRBV11-2 and TRBJ1-1; D not certain. Trimming stripped 5 bases from V and 2 bases from J, with 12 bases between. The CDR3 length is 14 residues. Germline assignment: CDR1 SGHAT and CDR2 FQNNGV.

This clonotype has more than one count but fewer than ten. The chain joins TRBV4-3 to TRBJ2-1; the D call may be TRBD1 or TRBD2 (5 bases each). The CDR3 extends over 16 amino acids. CDR1 is LGHNA and CDR2 is YSLEER in the germline V gene. V dropped 1 base and J dropped 7 bases, with 17 bases sitting between them. The chain's CDR3 is CASSQVPGRLENEQFF. The CDR3 DNA reads as TGCGCCAGCAGCCAAGTCCCGGGACGATTAGAGAATGAGCAGTTCTTC.

This chain joins TRBV29-1 and TRBJ1-1; the D is unclear. The germline V gene has CDR1 SQVTM and CDR2 ANQGSEA. With 6 bases removed from V and 6 bases from J, the gap between germline ends came to 11 bases. The CDR3 extends over 11 amino acids. CDR3 loop: CSVAVSAEAFF. In DNA, the CDR3 is TGCAGCGTAGCCGTCAGTGCTGAAGCTTTCTTT.

V is TRBV11-2 and J is TRBJ2-1; a possible D gene is TRBD2 (6 bases). Trimming removed 1 base at V and 9 bases at J, with 10 bases between. Germline V lookup: CDR1 SGHAT, CDR2 FQNNGV. The CDR3 totals 13 residues. The DNA for the CDR3 is TGTGCCAGCAGCTTAGGGACTACCAGTGAGCAGTTCTTC. Translating gives CASSLGTTSEQFF.

On this clonotype: The CDR3 does not close with the conserved phenylalanine or tryptophan, likely indicating a read error. This chain uses TRBV4-1 with TRBJ2-3; D not certain. The length of the CDR3 is 15 residues. Germline loops: CDR1 MGHRA, CDR2 YSYEKL. Trimming took off 4 bases at V and 9 bases at J, with 20 bases between the two ends. CDR3 protein: CASSRNSFGRITQYI. CDR3 bases: TGCGCCAGCAGCCGAAATTCGTTCGGACGGATAACGCAGTATATT.

The V and J genes are TRBV6-2 or TRBV6-3 and TRBJ1-6; 8 bases fit TRBD1. This CDR3 has 15 amino acids. V dropped 5 bases and J dropped 9; count of bases not matched to a gene: 9. The V gene's germline CDR1 is MNHEY and CDR2 SVGEGT. This chain's CDR3 is CASSTSRTGSSPLHF. CDR3 bases: TGTGCCAGCAGTACCTCCCGGACAGGGAGTTCACCCCTCCACTTT.

The V and J genes are TRBV2 and TRBJ1-5; D is perhaps TRBD1 (5 bases). V was shortened by 11 bases and J by 3 bases, with 17 bases between the two germline ends. The CDR3 has 14 amino acids. Germline CDR1 is SNHLY and CDR2 is FYNNEI. The CDR3 sequence is CACDRDRLNQPQHF. CDR3 in DNA: TGTGCCTGCGACCGGGACCGCCTCAATCAGCCCCAGCATTTT.

V and J are TRBV6-6 and TRBJ1-2; D may be TRBD1 (6 bases). The CDR3 totals 15 residues. In germline, CDR1 is MNHNY, CDR2 SVGAGI (reference sequence). Trimming pared 5 bases from V and 8 bases from J, leaving 21 bases between. The CDR3 nucleotides read TGTGCCAGCAGTAAACCGACAGGTACATCTCACGGCTACACCTTC. It is translated as CASSKPTGTSHGYTF.

The J gene is TRBJ1-2, the V gene TRBV9; 10 positions agree with TRBD1. The junction had 2 bases not matched to a gene; V was cut back by 2 bases and J by 4 bases. The CDR3 sequence is 14 residues long. Germline V gives CDR1 SGDLS, CDR2 YYNGEE. CDR3 sequence (DNA): TGTGCCAGCAGCGTGGGACAGGGGAGCTATGGCTACACCTTC. The encoded protein is CASSVGQGSYGYTF.